These T cell receptor beta chains were read from a single sample in a study of regulatory T cells in long-lasting Graves disease. TCRdb reanalysed the multiplex PCR reads using MiXCR and keeps one entry per CDR3 protein. The sample records about 430,000 distinct CDR3 sequences, approximately 15% being singletons. These data are also associated with another study on T cells in Graves' hyperthyroidism and ophthalmopathy.

The sample consisted of peripheral blood mononuclear cells (PBMCs), taken at new diagnosis, from a patient treated with antithyroid drugs. These receptors all stem from a middle-aged woman with Graves disease. The CDR3 runs from the conserved cysteine through the conserved F or W. A D gene is named only where the DNA matches it firmly. For some rows the clone size is stated as once, few or many, or as a class when expanded; others skip it.

d_call	j_call	v_call	clone_size	cdr3_nt	cdr3_aa
TRBD1	TRBJ1-1	TRBV7-9	many	TGTGCCAGCAGCTTGGGGACAGGTCACACTGAAGCTTTCTTT	CASSLGTGHTEAFF
TRBD2	TRBJ2-1	TRBV11-2	many	TGTGCCAGCAGCCCCCGAGGACTAGCGGGATACAATGAGCAGTTCTTC	CASSPRGLAGYNEQFF
TRBD2	TRBJ2-7	TRBV28	many	TGTGCCAGCAACCTCAAGGGGGCGGGACTAGCGGTAACTCAGTACTTC	CASNLKGAGLAVTQYF
NA	TRBJ2-1	TRBV20-1	many	TGCAGTGCCACCCCCAGAGGGGTGTCCTACAATGAGCAGTTCTTC	CSATPRGVSYNEQFF
NA	TRBJ1-4	TRBV19	many	TGTGCCAGTAGTACCTACCCTGGGAACGATGCTAATGAAAAACTGTTTTTT	CASSTYPGNDANEKLFF
TRBD2	TRBJ2-7	TRBV6-2/TRBV6-3	few	TGTGCCAGCAGTTACGCCGAAGGACTAGCGGGCCACTACGAGCAGTACTTC	CASSYAEGLAGHYEQYF
TRBD2	TRBJ2-7	TRBV7-2	many	TGTGCCAGCAATAGAGCGGGAATCTCCTACGAGCAGTACTTC	CASNRAGISYEQYF
TRBD1	TRBJ2-5	TRBV15	many	TGTGCCACCAGCGCCCGACAGGGGGAGACCCAGTACTTC	CATSARQGETQYF
NA	TRBJ1-1	TRBV20-1	many	TGCAGTGCTAGACCGGACATAAACACTGAAGCTTTCTTT	CSARPDINTEAFF
TRBD2	TRBJ2-2	TRBV7-9	few	TGTGCCAGCAGCTCCCTACGGACTAGCGGACACCCCGCCGGGGAGCTGTTTTTT	CASSSLRTSGHPAGELFF
TRBD2	TRBJ2-1	TRBV7-9	many	TGTGCCAGCAGCTTAGCCGGACTAGCGGGAGACAATGAGCAGTTCTTC	CASSLAGLAGDNEQFF
TRBD2	TRBJ2-3	TRBV10-1	NA	TGCGCCAGCATTAAGAGGGGAGGGAGCACAGATACGCAGTATTTT	CASIKRGGSTDTQYF